The 14 T cell receptor beta chains below all came from one sample that was sequenced in a study of T cell repertoires in cytomegalovirus infection (dated by TCRdb to between 2018 and 2021). This specimen's treatment or condition label, per the study, means: in vitro stimulation with specific CMV peptide epitopes to enrich CMV-specific T cells. The reads were generated on an Illumina HiSeq 1500. In TCRdb, the public reads were trimmed at Q25 with fastp and aligned with MiXCR, with productive beta chains retained. Each CDR3 protein gets just one entry, which takes the most common genes and DNA from the rows behind it. In all, the sample holds about half a million distinct CDR3 sequences, and around 30% of those were seen once. The ten largest clones capture roughly 15% of the sample. For these receptors, no antigen is known. Specimen: cultured PBMCs, collected from culture after CMV antigen stimulation. The receptors come from a human donor in good health (CMV status not recorded). Some clones in this sample may be carry-over from other donors' samples.

This clonotype came up a few times. Here the CDR3 reads CATFLNRSTFYEQYV. CDR3 coding DNA: TGTGCCACTTTTCTGAACCGATCCACCTTCTACGAGCAGTACGTC. This chain uses TRBV24-1 with TRBJ2-7; D ambiguous. Germline-derived CDR1 and CDR2 are KGHDR and SFDVKD. The CDR3 runs 15 residues. V lost 10 bases to trimming and J lost 3 bases, with 21 bases between them.

The chain is built from TRBV2 and TRBJ2-2; 9 positions agree with TRBD1. This CDR3 spans 15 amino acids. V gave up 4 bases and J gave up 5 bases; unmatched junction bases: 5. In germline, CDR1 is SNHLY, CDR2 FYNNEI. CDR3 in DNA: TGTGCCAGCAGTGTGGGACAGGGTTTAACCGGGGAGCTGTTTTTT. Translated, it gives CASSVGQGLTGELFF.

Only a few counts were recorded for this clonotype. The rearrangement joins TRBV7-2 to TRBJ2-1; D could derive from TRBD1 or TRBD2 (6 bases each). Trimming stripped 2 bases from V and 4 bases from J, with 15 bases between. The germline V gene has CDR1 SGHTA and CDR2 FQGNSA. This CDR3 is built from 16 residues. CDR3: CASSLIRGANYNEQFF. The CDR3 region has the DNA TGTGCCAGCAGCTTAATTAGGGGGGCCAATTACAATGAGCAGTTCTTC.

The rearrangement uses TRBV9 and TRBJ2-4, with D perhaps matching TRBD2 (6 bases). CDR3 size: 15 residues. Trimming pared 0 bases from V and 4 bases from J, leaving 11 bases between. The germline V gene has CDR1 SGDLS and CDR2 YYNGEE. The CDR3 DNA reads as TGTGCCAGCAGCGTAGAGTCAGGGAGGAAAAACATTCAGTACTTC. This translates into CASSVESGRKNIQYF.

This clonotype was observed at least ten times. The V gene is TRBV6-2 or TRBV6-3, the J gene TRBJ1-6, with 7 bases aligning to TRBD1. Germline trimming cut 4 bases from V and 7 bases from J; bases unmatched to any gene: 7. The CDR3 is made up of 15 amino acids. The germline V gene has CDR1 MNHEY and CDR2 SVGEGT. The CDR3 protein is CASSSRTGLNSPLHF. The CDR3 DNA reads as TGTGCCAGCAGTTCAAGGACAGGTCTAAATTCACCCCTCCACTTT.

The chain carries TRBV27 and TRBJ2-5, with a weak D call TRBD2 (7 bases). CDR1 is MNHEY, CDR2 SMNVEV, per germline (reference sequence). V lost 5 bases and J lost 3, with 22 bases in between. The CDR3 is made up of 17 amino acids. This CDR3 is CASSRGTPRGAKETQYF. For the CDR3, the DNA is TGTGCCAGCAGTCGCGGGACACCCCGGGGGGCAAAAGAGACCCAGTACTTC.

V usage is TRBV24-1 and J usage is TRBJ2-1; possible D gene TRBD2, 5 bases. Germline V CDR1 and CDR2: KGHDR, SFDVKD. The CDR3 length is 13 residues. Trimming cost V 4 bases and J 8 bases, with 11 bases left between them. The CDR3 nucleotides read TGTGCCACCAGTGACTTTCCGCGGGATGAGCAGTTCTTC. Amino acid sequence: CATSDFPRDEQFF.

This sequence joins TRBV5-5 and TRBJ2-1; possible D gene TRBD2, 5 bases. CDR1 and CDR2 from the germline V gene are SGHKS and YYEKEE (reference sequence). CDR3 length: 13 amino acids. V lost 2 bases, J lost 10 bases, and 13 bases lay in between. For the CDR3, the DNA is TGTGCCAGCAGCTTAGGGAGTACGGACGAGCAGTTCTTC. Encoded protein: CASSLGSTDEQFF.

At least ten counts were recorded for this clonotype. J is TRBJ2-1 and V is TRBV7-2; 9 bases fit TRBD2. V lost 6 bases, J lost 7 bases, and 13 bases stayed unmatched. CDR3 length equals 16 residues. Per the germline V gene, CDR1 is SGHTA and CDR2 is FQGNSA. Here the CDR3 reads CASSLTPGLAFNEQFF. In nucleotides, the CDR3 is TGTGCCAGCAGTTTGACCCCGGGACTAGCATTTAATGAGCAGTTCTTC. The complete variable domain, with remaining parts taken from reference TRBV7-2 and TRBJ2-1, reads GAGVSQSPSNKVTEKGKDVELRCDPISGHTALYWYRQSLGQGLEFLIYFQGNSAPDKSGLPSDRFSAERTGGSVSTLTIQRTQQEDSAVYLCASSLTPGLAFNEQFFGPGTRLTVL.

The V call is TRBV30, the J call TRBJ1-1, with D possibly matching TRBD1 (6 bases). This CDR3 contains 13 residues. The germline gives CDR1 GTSNPN, CDR2 SVGIG (reference sequence). Trimming cost V 3 bases and J 0 bases, with 8 bases left between them. Here the CDR3 reads CAWRTGLNTEAFF. The DNA for the CDR3 is TGTGCCTGGAGAACAGGGTTGAACACTGAAGCTTTCTTT.

The chain joins TRBV12-3 or TRBV12-4 to TRBJ2-1; TRBD2 matches 8 bases. With 3 bases clipped from V and 6 bases from J, the junction kept 10 bases outside the gene matches. The CDR3 has 16 residues. In DNA form, the CDR3 reads TGTGCCAGCAGTTTCCCCGAAGCGGGAGAATTCAATGAGCAGTTCTTC. Residues: CASSFPEAGEFNEQFF.

The gene calls are TRBV5-5 and TRBJ2-5, with TRBD2 matching over 11 bases. Germline values: CDR1 SGHKS, CDR2 YYEKEE (reference sequence). The junction had 7 bases not matched to a gene; V was cut back by 4 bases and J by 5 bases. The length of the CDR3 is 15 residues. The CDR3 region is CASSPSGGTGETQYF. The CDR3 nucleotides are TGTGCCAGCAGCCCTAGCGGGGGGACTGGGGAGACCCAGTACTTC.

This rearrangement joins TRBV7-6 to TRBJ1-1; TRBD1 might be the D (5 bases). The CDR3 covers 12 residues. Looked up from germline, CDR1 is SGHVS and CDR2 is FNYEAQ. Trimming cost V 11 bases and J 1 base, with 11 bases left between them. This chain's CDR3 is CAGGGWNTEAFF. Written as DNA, the CDR3 is TGTGCCGGGGGGGGGTGGAACACTGAAGCTTTCTTT.

The chain uses TRBV11-2 and TRBJ2-7; 10 nucleotides line up with TRBD2. Germline CDR1 is SGHAT and CDR2 is FQNNGV. The CDR3 length is 16 residues. V shed 2 bases, J shed 0 bases, and the junction held 4 bases outside the gene matches. The CDR3 protein is CASSLLAGGFSYEQYF. In nucleotides, the CDR3 is TGTGCCAGCAGCTTATTAGCGGGAGGCTTCTCCTACGAGCAGTACTTC.